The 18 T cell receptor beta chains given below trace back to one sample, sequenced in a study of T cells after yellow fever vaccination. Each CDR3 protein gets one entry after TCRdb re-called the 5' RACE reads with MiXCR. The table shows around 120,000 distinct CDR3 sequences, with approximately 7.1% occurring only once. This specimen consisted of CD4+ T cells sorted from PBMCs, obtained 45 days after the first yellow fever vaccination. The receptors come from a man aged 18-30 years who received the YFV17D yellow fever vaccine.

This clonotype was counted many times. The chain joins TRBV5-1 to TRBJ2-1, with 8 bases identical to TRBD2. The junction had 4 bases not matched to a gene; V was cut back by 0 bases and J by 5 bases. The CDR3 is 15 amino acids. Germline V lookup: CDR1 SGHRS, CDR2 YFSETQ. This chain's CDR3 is CASSLERGGNNEQFF. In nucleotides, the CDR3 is TGCGCCAGCAGCTTGGAACGGGGGGGTAACAATGAGCAGTTCTTC.

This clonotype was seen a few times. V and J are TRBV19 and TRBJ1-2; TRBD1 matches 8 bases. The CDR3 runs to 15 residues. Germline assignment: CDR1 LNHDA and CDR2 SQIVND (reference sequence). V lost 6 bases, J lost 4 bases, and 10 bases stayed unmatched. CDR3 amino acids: CASRKGQGNTYGYTF. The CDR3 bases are TGTGCCAGTAGGAAAGGACAGGGCAACACCTATGGCTACACCTTC.

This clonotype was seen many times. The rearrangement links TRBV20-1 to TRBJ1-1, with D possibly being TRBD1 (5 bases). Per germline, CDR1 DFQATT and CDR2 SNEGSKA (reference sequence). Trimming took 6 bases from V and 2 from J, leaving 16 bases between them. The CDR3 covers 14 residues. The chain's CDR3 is CSALYFGGNTEAFF. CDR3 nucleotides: TGCAGTGCCCTCTACTTCGGGGGAAACACTGAAGCTTTCTTT.

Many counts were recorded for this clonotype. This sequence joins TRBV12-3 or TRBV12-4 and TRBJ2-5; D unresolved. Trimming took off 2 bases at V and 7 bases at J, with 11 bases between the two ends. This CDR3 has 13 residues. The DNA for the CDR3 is TGTGCCAGCAGTTTATGGGCGCCAGGGACCCAGTACTTC. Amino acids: CASSLWAPGTQYF.

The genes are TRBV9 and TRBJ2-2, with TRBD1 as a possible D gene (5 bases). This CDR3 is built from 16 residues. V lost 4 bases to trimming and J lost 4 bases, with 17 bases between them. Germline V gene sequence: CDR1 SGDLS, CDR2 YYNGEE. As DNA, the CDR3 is TGTGCCAGCAGCATGCCGAAGATTAGGGGCACCGGGGAGCTGTTTTTT. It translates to CASSMPKIRGTGELFF.

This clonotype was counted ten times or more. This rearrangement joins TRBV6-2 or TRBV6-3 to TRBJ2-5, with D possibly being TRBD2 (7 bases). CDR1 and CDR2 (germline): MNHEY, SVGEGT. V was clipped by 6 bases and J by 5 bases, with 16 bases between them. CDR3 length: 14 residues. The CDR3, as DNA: TGTGCCAGCAGCCCTTGGGGGGGCGGCGAGACCCAGTACTTC. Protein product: CASSPWGGGETQYF.

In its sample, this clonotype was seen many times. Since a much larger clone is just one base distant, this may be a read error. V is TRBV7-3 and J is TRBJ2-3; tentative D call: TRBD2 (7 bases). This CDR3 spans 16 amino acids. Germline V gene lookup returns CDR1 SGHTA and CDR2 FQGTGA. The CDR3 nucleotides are TGTGCCAGAAGCTTACATGCGCTGGGGGGGCAAGATACGCAGTATTTT. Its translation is CARSLHALGGQDTQYF.

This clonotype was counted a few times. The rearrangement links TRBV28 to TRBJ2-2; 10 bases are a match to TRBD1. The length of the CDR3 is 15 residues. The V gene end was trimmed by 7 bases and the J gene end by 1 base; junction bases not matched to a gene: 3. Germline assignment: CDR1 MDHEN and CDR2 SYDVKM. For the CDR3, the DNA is TGTGCCAGCACGGACAGGGGGTTGAACACCGGGGAGCTGTTTTTT. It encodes CASTDRGLNTGELFF.

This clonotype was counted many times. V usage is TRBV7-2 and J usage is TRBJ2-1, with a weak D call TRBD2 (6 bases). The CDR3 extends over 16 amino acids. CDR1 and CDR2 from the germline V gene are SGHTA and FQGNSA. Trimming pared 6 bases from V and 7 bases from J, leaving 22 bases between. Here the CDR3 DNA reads TGTGCCAGCAGTCCCGGGGGTAGGGGCCTGATGAATGAGCAGTTCTTC. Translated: CASSPGGRGLMNEQFF.

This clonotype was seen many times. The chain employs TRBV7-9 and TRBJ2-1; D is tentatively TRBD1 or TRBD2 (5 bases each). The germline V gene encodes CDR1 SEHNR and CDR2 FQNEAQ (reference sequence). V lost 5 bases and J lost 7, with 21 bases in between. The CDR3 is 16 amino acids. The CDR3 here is CASSRGPQGRRNEQFF. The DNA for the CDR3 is TGTGCCAGCAGCAGGGGCCCCCAGGGACGTCGGAATGAGCAGTTCTTC.

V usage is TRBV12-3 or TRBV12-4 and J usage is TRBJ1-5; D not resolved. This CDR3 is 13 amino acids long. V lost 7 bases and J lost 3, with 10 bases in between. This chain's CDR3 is CASTGNYNQPQHF. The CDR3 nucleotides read TGTGCCAGCACCGGGAATTACAATCAGCCCCAGCATTTT.

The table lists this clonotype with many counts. The CDR3 DNA reads as TGTGCCAGCAGCCAAGATCCGTACAATGAGCAGTTCTTC. It encodes CASSQDPYNEQFF. The V gene is TRBV14, the J gene TRBJ2-1; no definite D call. V lost 0 bases, J lost 4 bases, and 4 bases lay in between. The CDR3 length is 13 residues. Per germline, CDR1 SGHDN and CDR2 FVKESK. The full variable domain, its missing parts supplied by reference TRBV14 and TRBJ2-1, is EAGVTQFPSHSVIEKGQTVTLRCDPISGHDNLYWYRRVMGKEIKFLLHFVKESKQDESGMPNNRFLAERTGGTYSTLKVQPAELEDSGVYFCASSQDPYNEQFFGPGTRLTVL.

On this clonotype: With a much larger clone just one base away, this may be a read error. CDR3 residues: CAISESRTAMKTEAFF. CDR3 in DNA: TGTGCCATCAGTGAGTCCAGGACAGCGATGAAGACTGAAGCTTTCTTT. The chain joins TRBV10-3 to TRBJ1-1, with D maybe TRBD1 (6 bases). The length of the CDR3 is 16 residues. Germline-derived CDR1 and CDR2 are ENHRY and SYGVKD.

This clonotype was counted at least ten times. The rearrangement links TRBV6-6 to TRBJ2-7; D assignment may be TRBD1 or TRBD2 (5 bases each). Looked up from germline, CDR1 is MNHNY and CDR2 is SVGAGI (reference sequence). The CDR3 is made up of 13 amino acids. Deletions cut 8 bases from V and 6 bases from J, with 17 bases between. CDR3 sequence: CASSKPGAFEQYF. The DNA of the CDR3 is TGTGCCAGCTCCAAGCCCGGGGCGTTCGAGCAGTACTTC.

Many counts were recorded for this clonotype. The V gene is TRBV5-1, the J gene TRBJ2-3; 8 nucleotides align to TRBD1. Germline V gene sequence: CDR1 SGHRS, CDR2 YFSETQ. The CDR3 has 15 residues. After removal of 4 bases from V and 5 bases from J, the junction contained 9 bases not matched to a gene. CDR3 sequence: CASSNGQGIGDTQYF. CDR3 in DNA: TGCGCCAGCAGCAACGGACAGGGAATTGGAGATACGCAGTATTTT.

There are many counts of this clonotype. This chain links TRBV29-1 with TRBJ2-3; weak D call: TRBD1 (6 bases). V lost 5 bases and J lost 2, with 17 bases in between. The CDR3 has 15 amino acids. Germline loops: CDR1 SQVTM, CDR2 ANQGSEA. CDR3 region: CSVYSPGHSTDTQYF. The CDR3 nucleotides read TGCAGCGTTTATTCTCCGGGACACTCCACAGATACGCAGTATTTT.

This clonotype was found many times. In DNA form, the CDR3 reads TGTGCCATCAGTGACGAGGACAGGGTCTATGGCTACACCTTC. Translated, it gives CAISDEDRVYGYTF. The rearrangement joins TRBV10-3 to TRBJ1-2; TRBD1 matches at 8 bases. This CDR3 spans 14 amino acids. Germline loops: CDR1 ENHRY, CDR2 SYGVKD. The ends lost 3 bases at V and 4 bases at J; junction bases unmatched: 4.

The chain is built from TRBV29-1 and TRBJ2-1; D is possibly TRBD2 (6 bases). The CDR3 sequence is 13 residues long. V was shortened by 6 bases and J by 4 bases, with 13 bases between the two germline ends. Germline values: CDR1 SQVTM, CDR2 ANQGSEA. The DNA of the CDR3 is TGCAGCGTGACTAGGGCCCGATACAATGAGCAGTTCTTC. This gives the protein CSVTRARYNEQFF.